Described below is a single T cell receptor beta chain sequence and its context. No antigen is known for it. This sample is drawn from a study of T cell responses to AZD1222 COVID-19 vaccine. Regarding the study as a whole: The donor group comprised mostly white British people and more females; the analysis possibly underestimated clonal diversity.

The table came from immunoSEQ multiplex PCR; TCRdb's copy has only in-frame clones and leaves some out. The repertoire holds around 160,000 clones, with roughly nine tenths as singletons. Per germline, CDR1 LGHNT and CDR2 FRNRAP. V was pared by 2 bases and J by 8 bases, with 1 base between. The CDR3 totals 10 residues. V gene TRBV12-5 combines with J gene TRBJ2-1; no reliable D call. This sample comprised peripheral blood, obtained 28 days after the second AZD1222 dose. This TCR was sampled from an adult who received the AZD1222 COVID-19 vaccine. The CDR3 DNA follows: TGTGCTAGTGGTTTGTATGAGCAGTTCTTC. It is translated as CASGLYEQFF.